This T cell receptor beta chain is from a study of T cells in Graves' hyperthyroidism and ophthalmopathy (dated by TCRdb to the late 2010s). For context, the study as a whole: Peripheral blood was sampled at the time of initial diagnosis, prior to any treatment. The 100 discovery patients were divided at random into training and test sets in a 7:3 ratio. Prospective prediction of ophthalmopathy was tested in an independent validation cohort consisting of 18 hyperthyroidism patients and about 17 patients who later progressed to ophthalmopathy. A discovery cohort of approximately 97 patients, 43 with Graves' ophthalmopathy and about 58 with stable Graves' hyperthyroidism, was used to find distinguishing TCR V-J signatures. The paper reports TCR Vbeta CDR3 sequencing of about 140 peripheral blood samples: 40 or so ophthalmopathy, under 85 hyperthyroidism and about 17 progressor patients. Once sampling was done, hyperthyroidism patients were given methimazole at a starting dose of 30 mg daily, whereas ophthalmopathy patients were given high-dose intravenous methylprednisolone. The study also compared thyroid tissue and blood T-cell repertoires from five or six Graves' hyperthyroidism patients. The paper's findings and limits, for the study overall: Most expanded thyroid clonotypes (frequency above 0.001) were also detected in blood, a finding suggesting that blood repertoires may reflect thyroid immune responses. In cross-validation, a model built on a 13 V-J signature told ophthalmopathy apart from stable hyperthyroidism with over 85% sensitivity and 81% to 82% specificity, and in testing the same model reached 80%/75%. In validation, progression to ophthalmopathy was predicted by the model with roughly 69% sensitivity and approximately 78% specificity, a median of approximately 7.1 months before onset. No statistical method was used to fix the sample size in advance, and group allocation was not hidden from the investigators.

The V and J ends are trimmed by 2 bases and 3 bases, leaving 10 bases between them. From a lookup of the germline V gene, CDR1 and CDR2 are MNHEY and SVGEGT. The CDR3 runs 15 amino acids, cysteine and phenylalanine included. Only CDR3 DNA remains: 45 bases, in frame from the first base. In the case of this clonotype: The antigen it binds to is not known. No base quality values were provided; no much bigger clone lies one nucleotide off.

Hyperthyroidism patients were aged 18 to 65 years and newly diagnosed, with disease duration of less than 2 months. Patients with uncontrolled infections, other autoimmune diseases, pregnancy or lactation were excluded. Clinical symptoms, serum thyroxine and TRAb, thyroid ultrasound, and orbital computed tomography formed the basis for the diagnoses. Blood from progressor patients was collected at the time of first diagnosis with hyperthyroidism, before any ophthalmopathy symptoms had appeared. PBMCs were isolated from 8 to 10 ml of fresh peripheral blood by Ficoll-Paque density gradient centrifugation. Patients classed as progressors first received a Graves' hyperthyroidism diagnosis and then went on to develop ophthalmopathy during follow-up. Trizol reagent was used to extract total RNA, and RNA quality was then checked on an Agilent 2100 Bioanalyzer. The TCR beta CDR3 regions were amplified from the RNA transcripts. The TCR CDR3 was subjected to a first round of RT-PCR using the HTBI primer set and the Qiagen OneStep RT-PCR kit. Libraries were constructed in a second round of multiplex PCR, after which size selection and purification were performed. The libraries were sequenced on an Illumina HiSeq2000 using paired-end 100 bp reads. In the original analysis: Raw data were processed with SOAPnuke, discarding reads with adapters, uncalled bases, mean Phred below 15, or no exact constant-primer or identifier match. COPE v1.2.5 was used to merge the high-quality paired reads, and each unique nucleotide sequence was defined as a clonotype. MiTCR v1.1 was used to align the clonotypes against IMGT TRBV, TRBD and TRBJ reference segments. The analysis was restricted to V-J combinations with a frequency above 0.0001, which together covered 99% to 99.2% of the repertoires. The TCS score was defined as the ratio of F50 (clonal expansion) to E x V (chaos), calculated using BLOSUM62-based TCRdist between CDR3 peptides within each V-J. Welch's t-statistics and random forest reduced around 520 V-J features to some 14, which were used in a naive Bayes classifier (R e1071). The public reads were quality trimmed at Q25 with fastp and then assembled into clones with MiXCR by TCRdb, keeping productive beta chains. Rows are combined by CDR3 protein, so each entry shows the most common genes and DNA. TCRdb, not the authors, supplied the V and J calls. Recorded for this sample are 600,000 to 850,000 distinct CDR3 sequences; 18% of them occurred a single time. Together, the top ten hold approximately 16% of the sample.

Recombination joined TRBV6-2 or TRBV6-3 with TRBJ2-2; a tentative D call is TRBD1 (5 bases match). Sequenced material: blood. This clonotype originated in a woman aged 45-65 years with Graves' hyperthyroidism that later progressed to Graves' ophthalmopathy. For the CDR3, the sequence is CASSYRSGHTGELFF. Here is the DNA: TGTGCCAGCAGTTACCGGTCAGGGCACACCGGGGAGCTGTTTTTT.